This is a list of T cell receptor beta chains from one sample in a study of shared clonotypes between healthy human individuals. Generated by immunoSEQ multiplex PCR, the TCRdb table keeps only in-frame clones and is missing some. Here the sample spans hundreds of thousands of clones, 92% being singletons. Sequencing input: naive CD8+ T cells sorted from blood. These receptors were collected from a man aged 25 to 45 in good health. Both conserved end residues are part of each CDR3. A D gene is named only where the DNA matches it firmly. Only some rows state a clone size, as once, few, many or a class for expanded clones.

V: TRBV7-3
J: TRBJ2-3
D: .
size: once
DNA: TGTGCCAGCAGCTTAACCGGGAGTCCAGATACGCAGTATTTT
CDR3: CASSLTGSPDTQYF

V: TRBV21-1
J: TRBJ2-4
D: .
size: .
DNA: TGTGCCAGCAGCAAAGGTCGGCCTCAGAGCGGGAGCCTAGCCAAAAACATTCAGTACTTC
CDR3: CASSKGRPQSGSLAKNIQYF

V: TRBV4-1
J: TRBJ2-1
D: .
size: few
DNA: TGCGCCAGCAGCCAAGGGGGGATTGAGCAGTTCTTC
CDR3: CASSQGGIEQFF

V: TRBV15
J: TRBJ2-7
D: TRBD2
size: .
DNA: TGTGCCACCAGCAGAGATTCAGGAACTAGCGGGCAAGAGCAGTACTTC
CDR3: CATSRDSGTSGQEQYF

V: TRBV7-9
J: TRBJ2-2
D: TRBD2
size: .
DNA: TGTGCCAGCAGCCCAAACACCGCGGGAGGGCCGCTCTTCGGGGAGCTGTTTTTT
CDR3: CASSPNTAGGPLFGELFF

V: TRBV19
J: TRBJ2-3
D: .
size: once
DNA: TGTGCCAGTAGTATAGTACCAGGGGGGAACACAGATACGCAGTATTTT
CDR3: CASSIVPGGNTDTQYF

V: TRBV27
J: TRBJ2-7
D: .
size: once
DNA: TGTGCCAGCAGTCAGAGACAGAGCTACGAGCAGTACTTC
CDR3: CASSQRQSYEQYF

V: TRBV9
J: TRBJ2-7
D: TRBD2
size: .
DNA: TGTGCCAGCAGCGTGTCTAGCGGGAGGGGTTACGAGCAGTACTTC
CDR3: CASSVSSGRGYEQYF

V: TRBV10-3
J: TRBJ1-4
D: .
size: .
DNA: TGTGCCATCAGCAGGGCCGGCGAAAAACTGTTTTTT
CDR3: CAISRAGEKLFF

V: TRBV10-1
J: TRBJ2-1
D: .
size: once
DNA: TGCGCCAGCAGTGAGGGGGGGGCCGCTAGAAGTTACGGCTACAATGAGCAGTTCTTC
CDR3: CASSEGGAARSYGYNEQFF

V: TRBV5-4
J: TRBJ2-1
D: .
size: .
DNA: TGTGCCAGCAGCTCGGACAGCAATGAGCAGTTCTTC
CDR3: CASSSDSNEQFF

V: TRBV7-9
J: TRBJ2-1
D: TRBD2
size: .
DNA: TGTGCCAGCAGCCCGCCGGCTAGCGGGAGCGGGTATGAGCAGTTCTTC
CDR3: CASSPPASGSGYEQFF

V: TRBV7-9
J: TRBJ1-4
D: TRBD1
size: .
DNA: TGTGCCAGCAGCTTAGGGGACAGGGCGGGCGAAAAACTGTTTTTT
CDR3: CASSLGDRAGEKLFF

V: TRBV10-3
J: TRBJ2-7
D: .
size: .
DNA: TGTGCCATCAGTTTTTTGGCGGACAAACCCACCTACGAGCAGTACTTC
CDR3: CAISFLADKPTYEQYF

V: TRBV14
J: TRBJ2-1
D: TRBD2
size: .
DNA: TGTGCCAGCAGCCAAGATCTAACGGGACTAGAGGGCGATGAGCAGTTCTTC
CDR3: CASSQDLTGLEGDEQFF

V: TRBV5-6
J: TRBJ2-1
D: TRBD2
size: once
DNA: TGTGCCAGCAGCTCCATAGCGGGAGGTCGTCGTGAGCAGTTCTTC
CDR3: CASSSIAGGRREQFF

V: TRBV18
J: TRBJ2-7
D: .
size: .
DNA: TGTGCCAGCTCACCGGTGGGGCATCTCGCCGAGCAGTACTTC
CDR3: CASSPVGHLAEQYF

V: TRBV7-9
J: TRBJ1-1
D: TRBD1
size: .
DNA: TGTGCCAGCAGCTCTGACAGGGTAGATCATGATTGGGGCACTGAAGCTTTCTTT
CDR3: CASSSDRVDHDWGTEAFF

V: TRBV13
J: TRBJ2-1
D: TRBD2
size: .
DNA: TGTGCCAGCACGCTAGCGGCCGCCTACAATGAGCAGTTCTTC
CDR3: CASTLAAAYNEQFF

V: TRBV15
J: TRBJ1-1
D: .
size: .
DNA: TGTGCCACCAGCAGAGATAGGAACACTGAAGCTTTCTTT
CDR3: CATSRDRNTEAFF

V: TRBV5-1
J: TRBJ2-4
D: .
size: .
DNA: TGCGCCAGCAGCTCGGGGACCAACGAAAACATTCAGTACTTC
CDR3: CASSSGTNENIQYF

V: TRBV6-6
J: TRBJ2-2
D: TRBD2
size: .
DNA: TGTGCCACCCAGGAAGGGACTAGCTTTAAGACCGGGGAGCTGTTTTTT
CDR3: CATQEGTSFKTGELFF

V: TRBV29-1
J: TRBJ2-7
D: .
size: .
DNA: TGCAGCGTTGAAAGTCAGGATTACGAGCAGTACTTC
CDR3: CSVESQDYEQYF

V: TRBV4-1
J: TRBJ2-4
D: .
size: .
DNA: TGCGCCAGCAGCCAGGACGGAGGGACCGGCAAAAACATTCAGTACTTC
CDR3: CASSQDGGTGKNIQYF

V: TRBV13
J: TRBJ2-7
D: TRBD2
size: few
DNA: TGTGCCAGCAGCTTGGCTAGCGGGATGCGCGAGCAGTACTTC
CDR3: CASSLASGMREQYF

V: TRBV4-1
J: TRBJ2-2
D: TRBD2
size: .
DNA: TGCGCCAGCAGATCAAGCCCCGGGACTAGCTTGTTAGGGGAGCTGTTTTTT
CDR3: CASRSSPGTSLLGELFF

V: TRBV27
J: TRBJ1-4
D: .
size: .
DNA: TGTGCCAGCAGTTTCCAGGCCGGTTTGCTGGAAAAACTGTTTTTT
CDR3: CASSFQAGLLEKLFF

V: TRBV10-1
J: TRBJ1-1
D: .
size: .
DNA: TGCGCCAGCAGTGAGTCGGCCGGCCAAACTGAAGCTTTCTTT
CDR3: CASSESAGQTEAFF

V: TRBV5-4
J: TRBJ1-4
D: TRBD1
size: .
DNA: TGTGCCAGCAGCACCGGACAGGACTCGGATGAAAAACTGTTTTTT
CDR3: CASSTGQDSDEKLFF

V: TRBV29-1
J: TRBJ2-3
D: TRBD2
size: .
DNA: TGCAGCGTTCTAGCGGTACCTAGCACAGATACGCAGTATTTT
CDR3: CSVLAVPSTDTQYF

V: TRBV2
J: TRBJ1-5
D: .
size: once
DNA: TGTGCCAGCAGTGAAATAGGGGGTGGGTATTTGAGCAATCAGCCCCAGCATTTT
CDR3: CASSEIGGGYLSNQPQHF

V: TRBV27
J: TRBJ2-3
D: .
size: .
DNA: TGTGCCAGCACCATAGGGGGGCGCGCTAGCACAGATACGCAGTATTTT
CDR3: CASTIGGRASTDTQYF

V: TRBV11-2
J: TRBJ2-6
D: .
size: .
DNA: TGTGCCAGCAGGAAGCATTTGGGGGGCTCTGGGGCCAACGTCCTGACTTTC
CDR3: CASRKHLGGSGANVLTF

V: TRBV29-1
J: TRBJ2-1
D: TRBD1
size: .
DNA: TGCAGCGTTGTTCGCCGGGACAGGGAAACCAATGAGCAGTTCTTC
CDR3: CSVVRRDRETNEQFF

V: TRBV2
J: TRBJ1-3
D: .
size: .
DNA: TGTGCCAGCAGCGAGGTTCAGGGAGACTCTGGAAACACCATATATTTT
CDR3: CASSEVQGDSGNTIYF

V: TRBV18
J: TRBJ1-2
D: .
size: .
DNA: TGTGCCAGCTCACTAGACCACGGGATAAACTATGGCTACACCTTC
CDR3: CASSLDHGINYGYTF

V: TRBV7-9
J: TRBJ2-1
D: TRBD2
size: .
DNA: TGTGCCAGCAGCCCTCCGGGACTAGCGGGAGGGCCCAATGAGCAGTTCTTC
CDR3: CASSPPGLAGGPNEQFF

V: TRBV5-4
J: TRBJ1-4
D: TRBD1
size: .
DNA: TGTGCCAGCAACGACAGGGGAAGCGAAAAACTGTTTTTT
CDR3: CASNDRGSEKLFF

V: TRBV10-3
J: TRBJ2-7
D: .
size: .
DNA: TGTGCCATCAGTGAGGCGGAGAAGGTCCACGAGCAGTACTTC
CDR3: CAISEAEKVHEQYF

V: TRBV5-1
J: TRBJ2-1
D: TRBD2
size: .
DNA: TGCGCCAGCAGCTTGGCCACTAGCGGGACCGACAATGAGCAGTTCTTC
CDR3: CASSLATSGTDNEQFF

V: TRBV5-1
J: TRBJ2-7
D: .
size: .
DNA: TGCGCCAGCAGCGGGCGGGAAGACGGCTACGAGCAGTACTTC
CDR3: CASSGREDGYEQYF

V: TRBV4-1
J: TRBJ2-7
D: .
size: .
DNA: TGCGCCAGCAGCCAAGATCTAGGCGGAAACTACGAGCAGTACTTC
CDR3: CASSQDLGGNYEQYF

V: TRBV14
J: TRBJ2-3
D: .
size: .
DNA: TGTGCCAGCAGCCAAGATATCGGCTTCTACACAGATACGCAGTATTTT
CDR3: CASSQDIGFYTDTQYF

V: TRBV4-1
J: TRBJ2-1
D: .
size: once
DNA: TGCGCCAGCAGCCAAGATCAGGGTAGCTATGAGCAGTTCTTC
CDR3: CASSQDQGSYEQFF

V: TRBV29-1
J: TRBJ2-7
D: .
size: .
DNA: TGCAGCGTTGAGGGCGGACGCTACGAGCAGTACTTC
CDR3: CSVEGGRYEQYF

V: TRBV7-3
J: TRBJ2-1
D: .
size: .
DNA: TGTGCCAGCAGCCCGCGGGACCGTGTCTCCTACAATGAGCAGTTCTTC
CDR3: CASSPRDRVSYNEQFF

V: TRBV7-9
J: TRBJ2-6
D: TRBD1
size: .
DNA: TGTGCCAGCAGCTCAACAGGGGGCGAGAGCTCTGGGGCCAACGTCCTGACTTTC
CDR3: CASSSTGGESSGANVLTF

V: TRBV4-1
J: TRBJ2-1
D: TRBD2
size: .
DNA: TGCGCCAGCAGCCAAGCGGGGGGTAGCGGGAGTGCATCCTACAATGAGCAGTTCTTC
CDR3: CASSQAGGSGSASYNEQFF

V: TRBV27
J: TRBJ2-7
D: .
size: .
DNA: TGTGCCAGCATCCTTTCGACTTACTACGAGCAGTACTTC
CDR3: CASILSTYYEQYF

V: TRBV11-2
J: TRBJ2-7
D: .
size: .
DNA: TGTGCCAGCAGCTTATGGGCAGATCCTTACGAGCAGTACTTC
CDR3: CASSLWADPYEQYF